This T cell receptor beta chain appears in the sequencing data of a study of T cell responses to AZD1222 COVID-19 vaccine. The CDR3 contains 13 residues. Germline values: CDR1 MNHNY, CDR2 SVGAGI (reference sequence). V dropped 2 bases and J dropped 1 base, with 5 bases sitting between them. Details on this clone: Its target is unknown.

Assay: immunoSEQ multiplex PCR; the TCRdb copy retains only in-frame clones and omits some. The table lists fewer than 150,000 clones, about 86% of them singletons. Findings and limits, study-wide: Only a handful of AZD1222 recipients, six or seven in all, had baseline seropositivity.

V is TRBV6-6 and J is TRBJ1-1; D is uncertain. This sequence was found in an adult who received the AZD1222 COVID-19 vaccine. The starting material was peripheral blood, obtained 28 days after the second AZD1222 dose. The CDR3 DNA reads as TGTGCCAGCAGTTACGACGGGAACACTGAAGCTTTCTTT. Protein sequence: CASSYDGNTEAFF.